This T cell receptor (beta chain) was recovered during a study of beta chain features in type 1 diabetes. CDR1 and CDR2 (germline): GTSNPN, SVGIG (reference sequence). The V gene lost 4 bases and the J gene lost 2 bases, with 17 bases spanning the gap. The CDR3 contains 15 residues. Sorted CD4+ subsets: naive, central memory, regulatory, stem cell-like memory (CD45RO/CCR7/CD25/CD127/CD95/CD27 panel). Investigators reverse transcribed all isolated RNA, so they sequenced expressed TCRB transcripts. Assay: immunoSEQ multiplex PCR; the TCRdb copy retains only in-frame clones and omits some. The sample contains some 140,000 clones, about a tenth of which appear only once.

The V gene is TRBV30, the J gene TRBJ1-2; no reliable D call. The sequence came from a man between 18 and 29 years old in good health. The source material was central memory CD4+ T cells from blood. The DNA of the CDR3 is TGTGCCTGGAAAGAAGTGCGTCTCCGAAACTATGGCTACACCTTC. Residues: CAWKEVRLRNYGYTF. The full variable domain, with the rest looked up from reference TRBV30 and TRBJ1-2, is SQTIHQWPATLVQPVGSPLSLECTVEGTSNPNLYWYRQAAGRGLQLLFYSVGIGQISSEVPQNLSASRPQDRQFILSSKKLLLSDSGFYLCAWKEVRLRNYGYTFGSGTRLTVV.